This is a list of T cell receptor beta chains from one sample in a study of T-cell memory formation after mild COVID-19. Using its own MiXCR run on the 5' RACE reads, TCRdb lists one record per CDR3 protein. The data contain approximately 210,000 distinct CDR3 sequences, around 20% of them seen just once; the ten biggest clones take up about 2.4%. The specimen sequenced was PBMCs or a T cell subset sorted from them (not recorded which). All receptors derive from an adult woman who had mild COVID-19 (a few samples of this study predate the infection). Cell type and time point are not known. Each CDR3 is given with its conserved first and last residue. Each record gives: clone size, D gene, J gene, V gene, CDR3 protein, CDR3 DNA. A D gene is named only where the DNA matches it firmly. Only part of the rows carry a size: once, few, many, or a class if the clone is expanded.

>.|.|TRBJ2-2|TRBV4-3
CASSHDRNGELFF
TGCGCCAGCAGCCACGACCGCAACGGGGAGCTGTTTTTT
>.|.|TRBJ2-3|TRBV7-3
CASSVGGSTDTQYF
TGTGCCAGCAGCGTCGGCGGGAGCACAGATACGCAGTATTTT
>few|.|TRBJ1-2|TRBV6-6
CASEDRTNLYGYTF
TGTGCCAGCGAGGATAGAACTAACCTCTATGGCTACACCTTC
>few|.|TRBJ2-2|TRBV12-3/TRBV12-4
CASSLSYSVELFF
TGTGCCAGCAGTTTAAGTTACTCGGTGGAGCTGTTTTTT
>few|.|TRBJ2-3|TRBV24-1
CATGAEVTDTQYF
TGTGCCACCGGGGCGGAAGTCACAGATACGCAGTATTTT
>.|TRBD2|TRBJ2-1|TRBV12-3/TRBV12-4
CASRSETSGHNEQFF
TGTGCCAGCAGATCTGAGACTAGCGGTCACAATGAGCAGTTCTTC
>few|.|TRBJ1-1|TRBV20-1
CSARLGRTNTEAFF
TGCAGTGCTAGACTCGGACGGACAAACACTGAAGCTTTCTTT
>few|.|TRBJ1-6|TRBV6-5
CASRSRSNSPLHF
TGTGCCAGCAGGAGCCGTAGTAATTCACCCCTCCACTTT
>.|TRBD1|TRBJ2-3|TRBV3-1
CASRDRAGTDTQYF
TGTGCCAGCAGGGACAGGGCAGGCACAGATACGCAGTATTTT
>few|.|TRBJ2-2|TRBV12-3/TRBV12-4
CASSLTPGSSPGELFF
TGTGCCAGCAGTTTAACTCCAGGATCAAGCCCCGGGGAGCTGTTTTTT
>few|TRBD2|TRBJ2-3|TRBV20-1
CSATIRRGATDTQYF
TGCAGTGCCACCATTCGGCGGGGGGCCACAGATACGCAGTATTTT
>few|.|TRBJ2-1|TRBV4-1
CASSPAIVSPYNEQFF
TGCGCCAGCAGCCCAGCCATAGTGAGTCCCTACAATGAGCAGTTCTTC
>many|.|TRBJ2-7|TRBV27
CASSLSTESSYEQYF
TGTGCCAGCAGTTTATCTACAGAGTCGTCCTACGAGCAGTACTTC
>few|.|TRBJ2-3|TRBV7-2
CASSLGMEDTQYF
TGTGCCAGCAGCTTAGGAATGGAAGATACGCAGTATTTT
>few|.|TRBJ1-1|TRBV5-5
CASSLAGTSGDGEAFF
TGTGCCAGCAGCTTAGCCGGGACAAGCGGCGATGGTGAAGCTTTCTTT
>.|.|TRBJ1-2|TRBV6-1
CASTPGRKSYGYTF
TGTGCCAGCACGCCGGGGCGTAAATCGTATGGCTACACCTTC
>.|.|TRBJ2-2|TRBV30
CAWSVLREGYTGELFF
TGTGCCTGGAGTGTACTTCGGGAAGGGTACACCGGGGAGCTGTTTTTT
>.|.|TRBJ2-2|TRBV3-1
CASSQALYRGGTGELFF
TGTGCCAGCAGCCAAGCCCTATACAGGGGAGGAACCGGGGAGCTGTTTTTT
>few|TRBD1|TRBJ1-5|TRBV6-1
CASSHRGRGQPQHF
TGTGCCAGCAGCCACAGGGGGCGCGGGCAGCCCCAGCATTTT
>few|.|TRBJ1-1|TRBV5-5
CASSFQTNTEAFF
TGTGCCAGCAGCTTTCAGACGAACACTGAAGCTTTCTTT
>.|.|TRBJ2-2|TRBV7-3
CASSLSGQMNTGELFF
TGTGCCAGCAGCTTATCAGGACAAATGAACACCGGGGAGCTGTTTTTT
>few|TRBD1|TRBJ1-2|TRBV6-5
CASSPTGGGYTF
TGTGCCAGCAGTCCGACAGGGGGTGGCTACACCTTC
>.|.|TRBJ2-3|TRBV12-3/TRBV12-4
CASAFGGVTDTQYF
TGTGCCAGCGCTTTTGGCGGGGTGACAGATACGCAGTATTTT
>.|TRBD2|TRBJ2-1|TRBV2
CASRLAGGPNEQFF
TGTGCCAGCAGACTAGCGGGAGGGCCTAATGAGCAGTTCTTC
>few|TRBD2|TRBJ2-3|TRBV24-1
CATSDRTSWGTDTQYF
TGTGCCACCAGTGACCGGACTAGCTGGGGCACAGATACGCAGTATTTT
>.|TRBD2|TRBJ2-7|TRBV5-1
CASSQLLAGETYEQYF
TGCGCCAGCAGCCAATTACTAGCGGGAGAGACCTACGAGCAGTACTTC
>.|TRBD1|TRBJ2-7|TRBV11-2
CASSSGQGYYEQYF
TGTGCCAGCAGCTCAGGACAGGGTTACTACGAGCAGTACTTC
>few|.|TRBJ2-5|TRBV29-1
CSVEEGTQYF
TGCAGCGTTGAGGAGGGGACCCAGTACTTC
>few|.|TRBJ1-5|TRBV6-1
CASRVSQARQPQHF
TGTGCCAGCAGAGTAAGTCAGGCGCGCCAGCCCCAGCATTTT
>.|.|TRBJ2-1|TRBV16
CASSHRLVNEQFF
TGTGCCAGCAGCCATCGGCTAGTTAATGAGCAGTTCTTC
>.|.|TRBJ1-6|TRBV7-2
CASSLSPGQSPLHF
TGTGCCAGCAGCTTATCGCCAGGGCAGTCACCCCTCCACTTT
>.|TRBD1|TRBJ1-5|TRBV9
CASSGSGTVNQPQHF
TGTGCCAGCAGCGGCTCCGGGACAGTCAATCAGCCCCAGCATTTT
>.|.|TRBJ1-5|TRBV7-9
CASSSPNQPQHF
TGTGCCAGCAGCTCTCCAAATCAGCCCCAGCATTTT
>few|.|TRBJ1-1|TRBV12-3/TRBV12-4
CASSRTGRSDTEAFF
TGTGCCAGCAGTCGTACAGGGAGGTCGGACACTGAAGCTTTCTTT
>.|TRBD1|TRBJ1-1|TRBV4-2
CASSHRKTGGGTEAFF
TGTGCCAGCAGCCATAGAAAAACAGGGGGCGGCACTGAAGCTTTCTTT
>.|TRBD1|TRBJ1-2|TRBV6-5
CASSYMAGGYGYTF
TGTGCCAGCAGTTACATGGCAGGGGGCTATGGCTACACCTTC
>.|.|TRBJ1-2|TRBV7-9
CASSAGIGALGYTF
TGTGCCAGCAGCGCTGGCATAGGGGCTCTGGGCTACACCTTC
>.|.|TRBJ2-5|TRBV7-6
CASSLGVTQETQYF
TGTGCCAGCAGCTTAGGTGTTACACAAGAGACCCAGTACTTC
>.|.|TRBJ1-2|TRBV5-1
CASSTEVTSYGYTF
TGCGCCAGTTCTACGGAAGTCACATCCTATGGCTACACCTTC
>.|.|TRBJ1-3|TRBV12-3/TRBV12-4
CASRKLTTISGNTIYF
TGTGCCAGCAGAAAGCTAACAACTATCTCTGGAAACACCATATATTTT
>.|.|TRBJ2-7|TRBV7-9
CASSFWTAYEQYF
TGTGCCAGCAGCTTCTGGACAGCCTACGAGCAGTACTTC
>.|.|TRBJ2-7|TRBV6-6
CASSLGYSSYEQYF
TGTGCCAGCAGTTTGGGCTACAGTTCCTACGAGCAGTACTTC
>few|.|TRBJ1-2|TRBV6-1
CASSERQGNYGYTF
TGTGCCAGCAGTGAAAGGCAGGGAAACTATGGCTACACCTTC
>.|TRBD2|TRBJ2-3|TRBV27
CASSSQLGLAGGYSPDTQYF
TGTGCCAGCAGTTCCCAACTGGGACTAGCGGGAGGTTACTCGCCAGATACGCAGTATTTT
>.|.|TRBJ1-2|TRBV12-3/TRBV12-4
CAITWLTGGYGYTF
TGTGCCATCACGTGGCTCACAGGCGGCTATGGCTACACCTTC
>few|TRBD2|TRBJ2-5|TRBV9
CASSVGLAGTQDGTQYF
TGTGCCAGCAGCGTAGGCCTAGCGGGGACCCAAGACGGGACCCAGTACTTC
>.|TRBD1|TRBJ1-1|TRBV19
CASIMDRRSEAFF
TGTGCCAGTATCATGGACAGGCGATCTGAAGCTTTCTTT
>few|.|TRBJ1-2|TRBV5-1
CASSLQESYGYTF
TGCGCCAGCAGCTTACAGGAGTCCTATGGCTACACCTTC
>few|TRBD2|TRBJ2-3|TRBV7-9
CASRGEGFTDTQYF
TGTGCCAGCAGAGGGGAGGGATTCACAGATACGCAGTATTTT
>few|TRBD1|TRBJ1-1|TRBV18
CASSPDRGRNTEAFF
TGTGCCAGCTCACCGGACAGGGGAAGGAACACTGAAGCTTTCTTT
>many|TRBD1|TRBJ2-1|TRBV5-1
CASSIQGVFNEQFF
TGCGCCAGCAGCATCCAGGGGGTATTCAATGAGCAGTTCTTC
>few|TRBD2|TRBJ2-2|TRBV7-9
CASSFSLAGGVTGELFF
TGTGCCAGCAGCTTCAGTCTAGCGGGGGGAGTCACCGGGGAGCTGTTTTTT
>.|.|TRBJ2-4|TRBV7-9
CASSSYRDLNIQYF
TGTGCCAGCAGCTCCTACAGGGACCTCAACATTCAGTACTTC
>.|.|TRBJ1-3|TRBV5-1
CASSPQAPPGNTIYF
TGCGCCAGCAGCCCACAGGCCCCCCCTGGAAACACCATATATTTT
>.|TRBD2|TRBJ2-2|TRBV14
CASSHLTSALNTGELFF
TGTGCCAGCAGCCATTTAACTAGCGCTCTAAACACCGGGGAGCTGTTTTTT